The entry below gives a single TCR beta chain sequence along with its context. The data were obtained in a study of T cell changes during pregnancy in multiple sclerosis. Using immunoSEQ multiplex PCR, the repertoire was profiled, and TCRdb retains in-frame clones only, with some absent. The sample lists roughly 28,000 clones; about 93% were seen once. This TCR was recovered from a female donor with multiple sclerosis, enrolled in a pregnancy study. The material was CD8+ T cells from peripheral blood mononuclear cells, obtained before pregnancy.

CDR3 in amino acids: CASSSPSGRPPYNEQFF. The CDR3 nucleotides read TGTGCCAGCAGCTCACCTAGCGGGAGGCCCCCCTACAATGAGCAGTTCTTC. The chain couples TRBV7-2 to TRBJ2-1; TRBD2 matches 11 bases. Germline V CDR1 and CDR2: SGHTA, FQGNSA. V was pared by 4 bases and J by 2 bases, with 7 bases of the junction left unmatched. The length of the CDR3 is 17 residues.